This T cell receptor (beta chain) was captured in a study of blood T cells in healthy people across ages (dated by TCRdb to about 2015). Context from the whole study: In model experiments, template switching captured about one uniquely barcoded TCR beta cDNA molecule for every two T cells. To avoid experimental bias, donors of different ages were distributed randomly across sequencing lanes. Four age groups were formed from the donors: young (average about 16 years), middle-aged (roughly 38), aged (about 62) and long-lived (approximately 78). Age-related changes in TCR beta repertoire diversity were measured in the study by deep sequencing normalized with unique cDNA molecular identifiers. Two additional independent replicas of 1 million unique cDNA reads from the same blood draw were analyzed for two donors (one aged 18 to 30 and one aged 80 or older).

What the study reported, not specific to this receptor: Compared with the aged group, the long-lived group had more naive CD4+ T cells, fewer expanded clones and increased TCR diversity, a pattern suggesting age selection. Because donor CMV infection status was unknown, age-related changes in expanded clonotypes were potentially confounded. Observed TCR beta diversity per million T cells fell roughly linearly with age, and a significant reduction was already apparent by age roughly 40. There was a strong correlation between observed TCR beta diversity and the percentage of naive T cells measured by flow cytometry. Total diversity estimates from one million sequenced T cells were considered lower bounds and underestimates. Because profiling used bulk unsorted PBMCs, naive and antigen-experienced compartments could not be compared conclusively.

The donors were 40 or so Caucasian individuals from Russia, aged 6 to 90 years, who were systemically healthy. Around 10 milliliters of peripheral blood were drawn from each donor into EDTA-treated Vacutainer tubes. Ficoll-Paque density-gradient centrifugation was used to isolate PBMCs, with at least 7 million obtained per sample. Trizol reagent was used to extract total RNA from PBMCs, with at least 5 micrograms per sample. The percentages of naive CD45RAhigh/CD27high T cells were determined by flow cytometry on a PBMC aliquot from every donor. Clipping removes 5 bases from V and 5 bases from J, with 5 as the unmatched junction base count. Taken from cysteine to phenylalanine, the CDR3 has 14 residues. The only DNA kept is the CDR3, 42 bases in frame from the first base. The germline V gene supplies CDR1 SNHLY and CDR2 FYNNEI. Concerning this clonotype itself: Its antigen is not yet known. Within one base of it there is no much larger clone, and no base qualities were kept.

Library construction relied on 5' RACE. For sequencing, an Illumina HiSeq 2500 was employed. A second 7 to 11 cycle PCR used a sample-barcoded 5' primer and a J-beta primer mix. A template-switch 5' adaptor carrying 12 random nucleotides introduced a unique molecular identifier onto each TCR beta cDNA molecule. Each sample yielded at least 2.5 million CDR3-containing paired-end reads. First-strand cDNA was synthesized from all RNA with the Mint cDNA synthesis kit, primed by a TRBC-specific oligonucleotide. After uracil-DNA glycosylase treatment, a first 18-cycle PCR used universal primers M1SS and BC2_uni_R on all cDNA. In the original analysis: Normalization of each sample was performed by random selection of 1 million high-quality reads, each carrying a distinct molecular identifier. Reads with shared molecular identifiers were discarded instead of being binned into consensus sequences. MiTCR, run with a Q25 quality threshold and the strictest error-elimination algorithm, handled CDR3 identification, clonotype clustering and error correction. A nonparametric unseen species model using Euler transformation provided a lower-bound estimate of total TCR beta diversity. TCRdb redid the processing of the public reads, applying fastp at Q25 and MiXCR, and retained in-frame beta chains. Identical CDR3 proteins give one entry, which carries the most common genes and DNA. The V and J calls, along with clone size, are taken from TCRdb and not from the paper's own processing. The sample table holds 800,000 to 900,000 distinct CDR3 sequences, of which around two thirds were seen once. Roughly 26% of the sample goes to the ten largest clones.

Sequenced sample: blood. This receptor chain uses TRBV2 and TRBJ1-5; 8 nucleotides in the junction match TRBD1. This clonotype was sampled from a man under 40 in good health. The nucleotide sequence is given as TGTGCCAGCAGTACGCGACAGGGGTATCAGCCCCAGCATTTT. Its translation reads: CASSTRQGYQPQHF.